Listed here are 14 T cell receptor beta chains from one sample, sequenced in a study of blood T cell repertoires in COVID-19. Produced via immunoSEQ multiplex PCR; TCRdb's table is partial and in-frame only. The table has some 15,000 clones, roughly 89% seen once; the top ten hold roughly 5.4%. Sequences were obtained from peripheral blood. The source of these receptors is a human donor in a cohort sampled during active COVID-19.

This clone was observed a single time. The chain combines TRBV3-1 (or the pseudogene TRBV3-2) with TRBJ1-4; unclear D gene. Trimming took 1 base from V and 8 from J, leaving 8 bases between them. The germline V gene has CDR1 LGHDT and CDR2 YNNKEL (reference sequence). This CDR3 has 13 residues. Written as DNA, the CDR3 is TGTGCCAGCAGCCAAGGTGTCCAAGAAAAACTGTTTTTT. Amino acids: CASSQGVQEKLFF.

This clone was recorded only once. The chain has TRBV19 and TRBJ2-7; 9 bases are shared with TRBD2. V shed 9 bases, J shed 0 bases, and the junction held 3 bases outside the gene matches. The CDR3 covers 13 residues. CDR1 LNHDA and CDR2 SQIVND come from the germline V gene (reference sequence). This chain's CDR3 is CARREGRSYEQYF. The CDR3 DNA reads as TGTGCCAGGCGGGAGGGCCGCTCCTACGAGCAGTACTTC.

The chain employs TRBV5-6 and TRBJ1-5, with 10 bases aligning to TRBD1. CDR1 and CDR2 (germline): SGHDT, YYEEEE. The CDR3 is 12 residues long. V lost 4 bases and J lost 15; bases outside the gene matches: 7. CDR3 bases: TGTGCCAGCAGCACGGGACAGGGGATCTGGCATTTT. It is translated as CASSTGQGIWHF.

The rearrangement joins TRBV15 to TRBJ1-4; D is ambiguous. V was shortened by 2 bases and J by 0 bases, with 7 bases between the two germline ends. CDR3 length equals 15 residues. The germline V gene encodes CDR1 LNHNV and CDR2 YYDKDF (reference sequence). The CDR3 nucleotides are TGTGCCACCAGCAGATCCTATGCAACTAATGAAAAACTGTTTTTT. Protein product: CATSRSYATNEKLFF.

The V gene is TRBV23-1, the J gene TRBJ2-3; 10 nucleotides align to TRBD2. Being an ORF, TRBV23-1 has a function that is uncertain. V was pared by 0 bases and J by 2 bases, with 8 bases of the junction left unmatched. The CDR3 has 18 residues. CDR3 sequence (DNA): TGCGCCAGCAGTCAATCGTCCGGACTAGCGGAAGACACAGATACGCAGTATTTT. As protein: CASSQSSGLAEDTDTQYF.

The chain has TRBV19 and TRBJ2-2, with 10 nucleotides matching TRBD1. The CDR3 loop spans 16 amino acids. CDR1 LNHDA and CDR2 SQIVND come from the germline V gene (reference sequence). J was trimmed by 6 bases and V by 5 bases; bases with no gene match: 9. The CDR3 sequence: CASSSAWTGGAGELFF. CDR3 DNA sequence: TGTGCCAGTAGTTCAGCTTGGACAGGGGGGGCCGGGGAGCTGTTTTTT.

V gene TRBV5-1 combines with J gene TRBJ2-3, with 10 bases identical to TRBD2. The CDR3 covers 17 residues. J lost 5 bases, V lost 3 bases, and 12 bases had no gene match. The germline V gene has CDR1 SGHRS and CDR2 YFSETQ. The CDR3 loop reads CASSSFPAGGIEDTQYF. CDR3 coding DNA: TGCGCCAGCAGCTCCTTTCCAGCGGGAGGGATAGAAGATACGCAGTATTTT.

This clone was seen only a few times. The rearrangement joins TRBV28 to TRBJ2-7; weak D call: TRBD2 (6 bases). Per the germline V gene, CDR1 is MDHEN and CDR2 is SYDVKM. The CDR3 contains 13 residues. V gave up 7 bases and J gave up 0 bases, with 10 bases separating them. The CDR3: CASMGLGSYEQYF. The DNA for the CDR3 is TGTGCCAGCATGGGACTGGGCTCCTACGAGCAGTACTTC.

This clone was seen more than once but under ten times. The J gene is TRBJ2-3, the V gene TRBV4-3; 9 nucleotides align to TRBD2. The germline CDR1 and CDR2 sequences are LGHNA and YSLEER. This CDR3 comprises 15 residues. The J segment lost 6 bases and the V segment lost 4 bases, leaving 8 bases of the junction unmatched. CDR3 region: CASSPQGAGGDTQYF. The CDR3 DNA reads TGCGCCAGCAGCCCACAGGGAGCGGGAGGTGATACGCAGTATTTT.

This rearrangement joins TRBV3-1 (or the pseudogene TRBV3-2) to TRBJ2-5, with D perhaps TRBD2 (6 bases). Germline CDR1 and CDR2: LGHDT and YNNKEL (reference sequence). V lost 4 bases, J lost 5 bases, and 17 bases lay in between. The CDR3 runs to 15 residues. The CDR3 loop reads CASSPRDSRAETQYF. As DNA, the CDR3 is TGTGCCAGCAGCCCCCGGGACTCCCGGGCGGAGACCCAGTACTTC.

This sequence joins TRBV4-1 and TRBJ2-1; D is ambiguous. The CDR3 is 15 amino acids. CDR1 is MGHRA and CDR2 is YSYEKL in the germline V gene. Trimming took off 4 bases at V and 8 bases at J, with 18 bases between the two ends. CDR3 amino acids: CASSPIPMEKHEQFF. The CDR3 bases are TGCGCCAGCAGCCCCATTCCCATGGAGAAACATGAGCAGTTCTTC.

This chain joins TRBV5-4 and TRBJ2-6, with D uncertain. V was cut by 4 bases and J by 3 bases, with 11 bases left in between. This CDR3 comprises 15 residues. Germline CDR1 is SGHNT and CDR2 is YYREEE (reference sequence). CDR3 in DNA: TGTGCCAGCAGCCCAGGTACTTATGGGGCCAACGTCCTGACTTTC. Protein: CASSPGTYGANVLTF.

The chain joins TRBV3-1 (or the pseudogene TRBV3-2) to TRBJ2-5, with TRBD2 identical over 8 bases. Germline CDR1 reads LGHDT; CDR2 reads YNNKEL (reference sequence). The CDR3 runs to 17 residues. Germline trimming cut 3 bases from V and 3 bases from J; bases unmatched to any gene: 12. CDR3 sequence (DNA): TGTGCCAGCAGCCAGCCCCGACTAGCGATTAGAAAAGAGACCCAGTACTTC. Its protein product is CASSQPRLAIRKETQYF.

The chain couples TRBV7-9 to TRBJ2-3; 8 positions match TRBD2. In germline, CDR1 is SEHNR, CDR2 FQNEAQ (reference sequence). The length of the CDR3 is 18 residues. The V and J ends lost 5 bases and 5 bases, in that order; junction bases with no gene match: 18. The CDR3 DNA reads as TGTGCCAGCAGCCGAAGCCCAGCGGGAGTGGGCATGGAAGATACGCAGTATTTT. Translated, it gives CASSRSPAGVGMEDTQYF.